These 6 T cell receptor beta chains were sequenced from one sample in a study of cytomegalovirus exposure and HLA in healthy donors. PCR amplification relied on 60 Vbeta primers (plus 13 Jbeta primers). Produced via immunoSEQ multiplex PCR; TCRdb's table is partial and in-frame only. The sample has around 140,000 clones, and its top ten clones hold roughly 1.6%. Sequenced: PBMCs. Receptor source: a woman aged 50 to 60 in good health and CMV-seronegative.

The chain links TRBV6-1 to TRBJ2-3; D call uncertain. The germline V and J ends were trimmed by 2 bases and 0 bases, with 15 bases remaining between them. CDR3 length equals 17 residues. Looked up from germline, CDR1 is MNHNS and CDR2 is SASEGT. CDR3 region: CASSESPGPHSTDTQYF. The CDR3 DNA is TGTGCCAGCAGTGAATCCCCAGGCCCTCATAGCACAGATACGCAGTATTTT.

The CDR3 DNA reads TGTGCCATCAGTGATCCGGACAGTCCCTATGGCTACACCTTC. Amino acid sequence: CAISDPDSPYGYTF. This chain uses TRBV10-3 with TRBJ1-2, with D maybe TRBD1 (6 bases). There are 14 residues in the CDR3. Germline V gives CDR1 ENHRY, CDR2 SYGVKD. The V end lost 3 bases, the J end lost 4 bases, and 12 bases lay between the germline ends.

The chain carries TRBV2 and TRBJ2-7; 9 nucleotides line up with TRBD1. Trimming at V came to 5 bases and at J to 4 bases, leaving 3 bases not matched to a gene. The CDR3 extends over 13 amino acids. Germline lookup yields CDR1 SNHLY and CDR2 FYNNEI. CDR3 protein: CASSWDREYEQYF. The CDR3 coding sequence is TGTGCCAGCAGTTGGGACAGGGAATACGAGCAGTACTTC.

CDR3 sequence reads: CASSAGGEGAAEAFF. In DNA form, the CDR3 reads TGTGCCAGCAGCGCGGGGGGGGAGGGGGCTGCTGAAGCTTTCTTT. The chain employs TRBV9 and TRBJ1-1, with 7 positions matching TRBD1. The V gene end was trimmed by 3 bases and the J gene end by 6 bases; junction bases not matched to a gene: 11. CDR3 length equals 15 residues. CDR1 is SGDLS and CDR2 is YYNGEE in the germline V gene. Drawing the rest from reference TRBV9 and TRBJ1-1, the complete variable domain is DSGVTQTPKHLITATGQRVTLRCSPRSGDLSVYWYQQSLDQGLQFLIQYYNGEERAKGNILERFSAQQFPDLHSELNLSSLELGDSALYFCASSAGGEGAAEAFFGQGTRLTVV.

The chain has TRBV28 and TRBJ2-4; D possibly corresponds to TRBD2 (5 bases). Trimming removed 5 bases from V and 1 base from J, with 21 bases in between. CDR3 length: 18 amino acids. CDR1 and CDR2 from the germline V gene are MDHEN and SYDVKM. The DNA of the CDR3 is TGTGCCAGCAGTCAAGCTGGGAGATGGGCGTTGGCCAAAAACATTCAGTACTTC. This gives the protein CASSQAGRWALAKNIQYF.

J is TRBJ1-1 and V is TRBV25-1; D is possibly TRBD1 (6 bases). CDR3 size: 12 residues. Germline loops: CDR1 MGHDK, CDR2 SYGVNS. V was pared by 6 bases and J by 8 bases, with 13 bases between. CDR3 loop: CASSDIDREAFF. The CDR3 DNA reads as TGTGCCAGCAGCGATATTGACAGGGAAGCTTTCTTT.